The 32 T cell receptor beta chains presented below share a single source sample, sequenced in a study of monozygotic twins with inflammatory bowel disease. After re-calling the 5' RACE reads, TCRdb lists one entry per CDR3 protein, DNA absent. The ten top clones account for approximately 2.3%, within a sample of 440,000 or so distinct CDR3 sequences. The sample taken for sequencing was blood. These receptor sequences come from a human donor with ulcerative colitis or Crohn's disease, or a healthy co-twin of an affected twin (not recorded which).

The chain has TRBV9 and TRBJ1-2; TCRdb picks TRBD1, but there is no DNA to check that call. CDR3 length: 12 residues. Germline V lookup: CDR1 SGDLS, CDR2 YYNGEE. The CDR3: CASSGGVPGYTF.

The chain joins TRBV27 to TRBJ1-1; TCRdb returns TRBD1, unconfirmable since there is no DNA. Germline CDR1 and CDR2: MNHEY and SMNVEV (reference sequence). This CDR3 is 12 amino acids long. CDR3 loop: CASRKGWSEAFF.

This chain links TRBV28 with TRBJ2-7; TCRdb calls TRBD1, which cannot be checked without DNA. Germline V gene data show CDR1 as MDHEN and CDR2 as SYDVKM. The CDR3 covers 15 residues. The CDR3 region is CASSLRGQGAWEQYF.

The V and J genes are TRBV11-2 and TRBJ2-7; TCRdb proposes TRBD2, but this gene call is untestable without DNA. Germline V lookup: CDR1 SGHAT, CDR2 FQNNGV. The CDR3 has 16 residues. The CDR3 sequence is CASSPLGLAGGYEQYF.

The chain combines TRBV19 with TRBJ2-7; TCRdb names TRBD2, which stays unverified in the absence of DNA. This CDR3 is built from 13 residues. Germline V gene lookup returns CDR1 LNHDA and CDR2 SQIVND (reference sequence). CDR3 amino acids: CASSILADYEQYF.

The chain uses TRBV3-1 and TRBJ1-3. The CDR3 length is 17 residues. Germline V CDR1 and CDR2: LGHDT, YNNKEL (reference sequence). CDR3 protein: CASSQKKNRHSGNTIYF.

The V and J genes are TRBV30 and TRBJ2-3; TCRdb's assignment of TRBD2 cannot be checked, as there is no DNA. The CDR3 is 14 residues long. Germline V CDR1 and CDR2: GTSNPN, SVGIG (reference sequence). The CDR3: CAWSSGGASDTQYF.

This chain uses TRBV20-1 with TRBJ1-1; TCRdb gives TRBD1 as the D gene, but with no DNA this cannot be confirmed. Germline V gene data show CDR1 as DFQATT and CDR2 as SNEGSKA (reference sequence). This CDR3 comprises 13 residues. The CDR3 spells CSARRQGRAEAFF.

This CDR3 reads CASSLEVATNEKLFF. The V call is TRBV5-1, the J call TRBJ1-4. The CDR3 runs to 15 residues. The germline gives CDR1 SGHRS, CDR2 YFSETQ.

This chain connects TRBV15 to TRBJ1-1. Germline V gene data show CDR1 as LNHNV and CDR2 as YYDKDF (reference sequence). The CDR3 totals 15 residues. The CDR3 region is CATSRGWELNTEAFF. The variable domain in full, completed from reference TRBV15 and TRBJ1-1, reads DAMVIQNPRYQVTQFGKPVTLSCSQTLNHNVMYWYQQKSSQAPKLLFHYYDKDFNNEADTPDNFQSRRPNTSFCFLDIRSPGLGDTAMYLCATSRGWELNTEAFFGQGTRLTVV.

The V gene is TRBV28, the J gene TRBJ1-2. The germline V gene has CDR1 MDHEN and CDR2 SYDVKM. The CDR3 has 15 residues. This chain's CDR3 is CASRGQRTPNYGYTF.

J is TRBJ2-3 and V is TRBV7-9; without DNA, the TCRdb call of TRBD2 cannot be checked. The germline V gene has CDR1 SEHNR and CDR2 FQNEAQ (reference sequence). This CDR3 is 16 amino acids long. CDR3: CASSRRWREGLYTQYF.

CDR3 region: CASSPGQGYYTF. The chain uses TRBV5-1 and TRBJ1-2; TCRdb's D gene call, TRBD1, goes unchecked for lack of DNA. The length of the CDR3 is 12 residues. Germline V gene sequence: CDR1 SGHRS, CDR2 YFSETQ.

J is TRBJ2-3 and V is TRBV5-1. Germline V gene sequence: CDR1 SGHRS, CDR2 YFSETQ. This CDR3 has 12 residues. CDR3 residues: CASSLQTDTQYF. Based on the CDR3 plus reference TRBV5-1 and TRBJ2-3, the full variable domain is KAGVTQTPRYLIKTRGQQVTLSCSPISGHRSVSWYQQTPGQGLQFLFEYFSETQRNKGNFPGRFSGRQFSNSRSEMNVSTLELGDSALYLCASSLQTDTQYFGPGTRLTVL.

The V call is TRBV29-1, the J call TRBJ2-2; TCRdb reports TRBD1, a call that lacks DNA to check it against. Germline V gives CDR1 SQVTM, CDR2 ANQGSEA. This CDR3 has 16 amino acids. CDR3: CSVEDPTGADTGELFF.

The chain recombines TRBV6-1 with TRBJ1-3. The CDR3 is 15 residues long. Germline values: CDR1 MNHNS, CDR2 SASEGT. CDR3: CASSEDRLSGNTIYF.

The chain couples TRBV6-2 or TRBV6-3 to TRBJ1-2; TCRdb outputs TRBD1, but without DNA this stays unchecked. CDR3 length: 13 residues. Germline CDR1 and CDR2: MNHEY and SVGEGT. CDR3 sequence reads: CASSYRPGQGHTF.

The chain is built from TRBV27 and TRBJ2-1; without DNA, the TCRdb call of TRBD1 cannot be checked. The CDR3 is 15 amino acids. CDR1 is MNHEY and CDR2 is SMNVEV in the germline V gene (reference sequence). The CDR3: CASSLSGTGGYEQFF.

V is TRBV6-1 and J is TRBJ1-1. CDR1 is MNHNS, CDR2 SASEGT, per germline. The CDR3 is 14 residues long. The CDR3 here is CASRGEIQNTEAFF.

This chain uses TRBV30 with TRBJ2-7; TCRdb's D call, TRBD2, is unchecked because there is no DNA. Per germline, CDR1 GTSNPN and CDR2 SVGIG (reference sequence). This CDR3 region has 15 residues. The CDR3 loop is CAWSVSSGRGYEQYF.

The chain uses TRBV7-2 and TRBJ2-2; TCRdb outputs TRBD1, but without DNA this stays unchecked. This CDR3 contains 13 residues. The V gene's germline CDR1 is SGHTA and CDR2 FQGNSA. CDR3 residues: CASSPRGGGELFF.

This rearrangement joins TRBV11-2 to TRBJ2-3; the TRBD1 assignment by TCRdb is unverifiable without DNA. This CDR3 is 16 amino acids long. Germline V gene lookup returns CDR1 SGHAT and CDR2 FQNNGV. CDR3 loop: CASSLVEGTSTDTQYF.

V gene TRBV7-9 combines with J gene TRBJ1-2. The length of the CDR3 is 15 residues. Germline assignment: CDR1 SEHNR and CDR2 FQNEAQ (reference sequence). The CDR3 is CASSYGGRFGYGYTF. Complete variable domain (other parts from reference TRBV7-9 and TRBJ1-2): DTGVSQNPRHKITKRGQNVTFRCDPISEHNRLYWYRQTLGQGPEFLTYFQNEAQLEKSRLLSDRFSAERPKGSFSTLEIQRTEQGDSAMYLCASSYGGRFGYGYTFGSGTRLTVV.

The J gene is TRBJ2-1, the V gene TRBV7-8; the D gene TCRdb calls, TRBD2, cannot be checked with no DNA. In germline, CDR1 is SGHVS, CDR2 FQNEAQ. The CDR3 contains 14 residues. Here the CDR3 reads CASSLGREGSEQFF. Based on the CDR3 plus reference TRBV7-8 and TRBJ2-1, the full variable domain is GAGVSQSPRYKVAKRGQDVALRCDPISGHVSLFWYQQALGQGPEFLTYFQNEAQLDKSGLPSDRFFAERPEGSVSTLKIQRTQQEDSAVYLCASSLGREGSEQFFGPGTRLTVL.

The chain couples TRBV29-1 to TRBJ2-1. This CDR3 is built from 12 residues. The germline CDR1 and CDR2 sequences are SQVTM and ANQGSEA. The CDR3 reads CSVRDSYNEQFF.

The chain is built from TRBV15 and TRBJ2-2; TCRdb's assignment of TRBD1 cannot be checked, as there is no DNA. Per the germline V gene, CDR1 is LNHNV and CDR2 is YYDKDF (reference sequence). There are 15 residues in the CDR3. CDR3 sequence: CASRDPGRNTGELFF.

The rearrangement links TRBV5-4 to TRBJ1-5. CDR1 SGHNT and CDR2 YYREEE come from the germline V gene (reference sequence). This CDR3 region has 13 residues. The chain's CDR3 is CASSSGWNQPQHF.

The chain links TRBV7-2 to TRBJ2-2; TCRdb reports TRBD1, a call that lacks DNA to check it against. The CDR3 is 16 amino acids. Germline assignment: CDR1 SGHTA and CDR2 FQGNSA. This CDR3 is CASSLVQGGVSGELFF.

The chain recombines TRBV5-1 with TRBJ2-1; TCRdb outputs TRBD2, but without DNA this stays unchecked. The CDR3 spans 16 residues. From germline, CDR1 is SGHRS and CDR2 YFSETQ. The CDR3 sequence: CASSLSTSGTHNEQFF. The full variable domain, its missing parts supplied by reference TRBV5-1 and TRBJ2-1, is KAGVTQTPRYLIKTRGQQVTLSCSPISGHRSVSWYQQTPGQGLQFLFEYFSETQRNKGNFPGRFSGRQFSNSRSEMNVSTLELGDSALYLCASSLSTSGTHNEQFFGPGTRLTVL.

The chain recombines TRBV5-1 with TRBJ2-3. The CDR3 loop spans 13 amino acids. Germline CDR1 reads SGHRS; CDR2 reads YFSETQ. The CDR3: CASSAQGTDTQYF.

This chain joins TRBV2 and TRBJ2-5. In germline, CDR1 is SNHLY, CDR2 FYNNEI. The CDR3 extends over 13 amino acids. CDR3 amino acids: CASTREVQETQYF. Full variable domain (missing parts from reference TRBV2 and TRBJ2-5): EPEVTQTPSHQVTQMGQEVILRCVPISNHLYFYWYRQILGQKVEFLVSFYNNEISEKSEIFDDQFSVERPDGSNFTLKIRSTKLEDSAMYFCASTREVQETQYFGPGTRLLVL.

This chain connects TRBV20-1 to TRBJ2-3; TCRdb's D gene call, TRBD1, goes unchecked for lack of DNA. This CDR3 is 16 amino acids long. Germline V gives CDR1 DFQATT, CDR2 SNEGSKA (reference sequence). This CDR3 reads CSASAQGRASTDTQYF.